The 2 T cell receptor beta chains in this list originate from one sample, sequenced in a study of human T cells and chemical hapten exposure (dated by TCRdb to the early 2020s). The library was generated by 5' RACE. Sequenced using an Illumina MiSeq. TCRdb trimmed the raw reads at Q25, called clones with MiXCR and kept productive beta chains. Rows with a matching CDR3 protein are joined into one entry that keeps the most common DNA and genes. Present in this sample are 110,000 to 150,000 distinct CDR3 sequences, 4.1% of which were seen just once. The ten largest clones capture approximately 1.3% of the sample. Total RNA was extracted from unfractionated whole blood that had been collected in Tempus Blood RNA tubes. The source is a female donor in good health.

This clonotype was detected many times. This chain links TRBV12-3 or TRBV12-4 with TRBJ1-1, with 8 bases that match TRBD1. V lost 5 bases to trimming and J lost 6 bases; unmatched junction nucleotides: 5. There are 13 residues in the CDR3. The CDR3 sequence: CASSETGGSEAFF. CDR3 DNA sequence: TGTGCCAGCAGTGAAACAGGGGGATCTGAAGCTTTCTTT.

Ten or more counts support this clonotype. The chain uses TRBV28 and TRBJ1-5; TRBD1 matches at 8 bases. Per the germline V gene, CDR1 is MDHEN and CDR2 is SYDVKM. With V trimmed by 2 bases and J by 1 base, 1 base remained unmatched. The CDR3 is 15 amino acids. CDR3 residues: CASSLRTGSNQPQHF. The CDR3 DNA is TGTGCCAGCAGTTTACGGACAGGGAGCAATCAGCCCCAGCATTTT. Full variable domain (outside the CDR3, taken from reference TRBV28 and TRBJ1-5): DVKVTQSSRYLVKRTGEKVFLECVQDMDHENMFWYRQDPGLGLRLIYFSYDVKMKEKGDIPEGYSVSREKKERFSLILESASTNQTSMYLCASSLRTGSNQPQHFGDGTRLSIL.